This record concerns one T cell receptor (beta chain) sequence. Its antigen has not been determined. The sample holds no much larger clone one base away, and base qualities are not on file. This sample is part of a study of blood T cell repertoires in COVID-19 (dated by TCRdb to 2020 to 2021). About the study as a whole: Samples covering the acute and convalescent phases of COVID-19 were provided by collaborators in the United States, Italy and Spain. The prospective study material was composed of cDNA or gDNA derived from T cells, B-cell-depleted T cells, or PBMCs. Deeply sampled blood TCRbeta repertoires from subjects exposed to, actively infected with, or recovered from COVID-19 were included in the dataset. The repertoires were released in a freely available public database intended as a resource for research on the immune response to SARS-CoV-2. Samples were obtained from the ongoing ImmuneRACE study (first 160 participants) and from over 1,000 subjects provided by 6 global collaborators. The sample metadata nearly always contained a de-identified subject ID, COVID-19 status, age in years and sex. Where available, HLA class I and class II types were obtained from metadata supplied by the sample provider rather than from assay-based typing. Points the paper makes about the study in general: How much clinical and demographic metadata was included differed by source and by participant, and the metadata was provided uncurated.

TCRbeta CDR3 regions were amplified from genomic DNA by means of the immunoSEQ Assay, a bias-controlled multiplex PCR. Concerning the study's data processing: The number of nucleated cells in each sample was estimated from the amplification of reference gene primers within the assay. To quantify the absolute abundance of each unique TCRbeta CDR3 rearrangement, sequence reads were collapsed and filtered. For each sample, productive Simpson clonality was calculated as the square root of Simpson's diversity index across productive rearrangements. TCRdb took this table from immuneACCESS and kept in-frame rearrangements with V and J called. Such tables lack part of the clones; where checked against another copy, unresolved V genes explain under half of the gap, and the rest is unexplained. V and J calls and clone size follow that table, whereas D and trimming were derived from the DNA. The sample table contains 340,000 or so clones; only one count was recorded for 65% to 85% of them. 2.5% to 3% of the sample belongs to the ten largest clones.

CDR1 and CDR2 (SGHTA, FQGTGA) derive from the germline V gene. V is cut by 5 bases and J by 5 bases, and the space between the germline ends is 15 bases. The CDR3 spans 14 residues, from the cysteine through the phenylalanine. Only the CDR3 portion is preserved as DNA: 42 bases, with reading frame beginning at the first base. Each collaborating institution followed its own protocols to collect whole blood in K2EDTA tubes. For TCRbeta analysis, collaborator samples were shipped as frozen whole blood, as isolated PBMCs, or as DNA extracted from either sample type. The receptor was isolated from a man aged 30 to 45 with active or convalescent COVID-19. Sequencing was carried out using peripheral blood. The sequence is built from TRBV7-3 and TRBJ2-5, with a weak D call of TRBD2 (6 bases match). The DNA sequence follows: TGTGCCAGCAGCCAAGTGGGGGGTTGGGAGACCCAGTACTTC. Its translation reads: CASSQVGGWETQYF.